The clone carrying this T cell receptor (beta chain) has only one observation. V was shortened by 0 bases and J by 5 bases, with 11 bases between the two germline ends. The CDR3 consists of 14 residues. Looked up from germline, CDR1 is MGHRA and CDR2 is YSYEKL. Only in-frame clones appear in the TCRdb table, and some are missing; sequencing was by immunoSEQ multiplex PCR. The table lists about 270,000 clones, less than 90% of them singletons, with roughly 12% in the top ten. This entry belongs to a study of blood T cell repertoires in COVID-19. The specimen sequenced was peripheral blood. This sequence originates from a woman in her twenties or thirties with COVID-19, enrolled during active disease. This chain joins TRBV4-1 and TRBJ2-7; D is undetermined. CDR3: CASSQDGQVDEQYF. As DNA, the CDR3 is TGCGCCAGCAGCCAAGATGGGCAGGTGGACGAGCAGTACTTC.